These 3 T cell receptor beta chains were all obtained from the same sample, sequenced in a study of cytomegalovirus exposure and HLA in healthy donors. Primers for the PCR totalled 60 Vbeta and 13 Jbeta. Here immunoSEQ multiplex PCR was the method, and the copy in TCRdb shows in-frame clones only, minus some. The sample yields around 170,000 clones, approximately 80% seen once. The sequencing input was PBMCs. These receptors all come from a man between 60 and 70 years old in good health and CMV-seronegative.

This clone was seen once. J is TRBJ1-3 and V is TRBV7-2; D remains unclear. CDR3 length: 14 residues. Germline-derived CDR1 and CDR2 are SGHTA and FQGNSA. With 2 bases removed from V and 1 base from J, the gap between germline ends came to 6 bases. The CDR3 region is CASSLQESGNTIYF. In DNA form, the CDR3 reads TGTGCCAGCAGCTTACAAGAGTCTGGAAACACCATATATTTT.

The V call is TRBV9, the J call TRBJ2-2; no reliable D call. Per the germline V gene, CDR1 is SGDLS and CDR2 is YYNGEE. The CDR3 runs to 14 residues. Trimming cost V 4 bases and J 4 bases, with 11 bases left between them. In DNA form, the CDR3 reads TGTGCCAGCAGCCAAGATCGGAGCACCGGGGAGCTGTTTTTT. This sequence encodes CASSQDRSTGELFF.

The chain links TRBV27 to TRBJ2-3; the D gene is possibly TRBD1 (6 bases). CDR1 and CDR2 from the germline V gene are MNHEY and SMNVEV (reference sequence). This CDR3 has 15 amino acids. V was cut by 4 bases and J by 2 bases, with 13 bases left in between. As DNA, the CDR3 is TGTGCCAGCAGTTCAGGGACACCTATCACAGATACGCAGTATTTT. Encoded protein: CASSSGTPITDTQYF.